These 17 T cell receptor beta chains originate from one sample sequenced in a study of cytomegalovirus exposure and HLA in healthy donors. The PCR made use of 60 Vbeta and 13 Jbeta primers. Using immunoSEQ multiplex PCR, the repertoire was profiled, and TCRdb retains in-frame clones only, with some absent. Among 85,000 to 100,000 clones listed, about 90% were seen once. Sequenced: PBMCs. The receptors were gathered from a man in his late teens or twenties in good health and CMV-seronegative.

With regard to this clone: The same CDR3 can be traced to other DNA sequences in this sample. V is TRBV7-2 and J is TRBJ1-1, with a possible D match to TRBD1 (5 bases). V lost 6 bases, J lost 1 base, and 9 bases lay in between. The CDR3 consists of 13 residues. The V gene's germline CDR1 is SGHTA and CDR2 FQGNSA. The CDR3 is CASSSGQNTEAFF. The CDR3 nucleotides are TGTGCCAGCAGTTCCGGACAGAACACTGAAGCTTTCTTT.

The chain employs TRBV5-1 and TRBJ2-5; the D is unclear. CDR3 size: 15 residues. The germline V gene has CDR1 SGHRS and CDR2 YFSETQ. V lost 4 bases and J 5 bases, leaving 18 bases between the germline ends. In DNA form, the CDR3 reads TGCGCCAGCAGCCCAACGTCGGGTTTCGGGGAGACCCAGTACTTC. It yields the protein CASSPTSGFGETQYF.

The V call is TRBV6-1, the J call TRBJ2-7; D unclear. CDR3 size: 13 residues. Germline lookup yields CDR1 MNHNS and CDR2 SASEGT. The germline V and J ends were trimmed by 1 base and 6 bases, with 10 bases remaining between them. The CDR3 loop is CASSEVVVREQYF. The CDR3 DNA is TGTGCCAGCAGTGAAGTGGTAGTACGCGAGCAGTACTTC.

The rearrangement links TRBV5-1 to TRBJ1-6; TRBD1 agrees at 10 bases. CDR3 length equals 15 residues. V lost 3 bases, J lost 10 bases, and 7 bases stayed unmatched. Germline V gene data show CDR1 as SGHRS and CDR2 as YFSETQ. The CDR3 DNA reads TGCGCCAGCAGCTCGTTGACAGGGGGCTCCTCACCCCTCCACTTT. As protein: CASSSLTGGSSPLHF. The full variable domain, its missing parts supplied by reference TRBV5-1 and TRBJ1-6, is KAGVTQTPRYLIKTRGQQVTLSCSPISGHRSVSWYQQTPGQGLQFLFEYFSETQRNKGNFPGRFSGRQFSNSRSEMNVSTLELGDSALYLCASSSLTGGSSPLHFGNGTRLTVT.

The chain joins TRBV29-1 to TRBJ2-1; no clear D gene. V lost 7 bases and J lost 0, with 10 bases in between. This CDR3 has 13 residues. The germline gives CDR1 SQVTM, CDR2 ANQGSEA. The CDR3 nucleotides read TGCAGCGGTATGAGTCCCTCCTACAATGAGCAGTTCTTC. It is translated as CSGMSPSYNEQFF.

This clone was detected only once. This chain uses TRBV5-4 with TRBJ2-7; TRBD2 agrees at 9 bases. Germline loops: CDR1 SGHNT, CDR2 YYREEE (reference sequence). The trim removed 5 bases at V and 5 bases at J, leaving 5 bases unmatched. The CDR3 is 13 amino acids. CDR3 bases: TGTGCCAGCAGGCCGGGACTAGCAAACGAGCAGTACTTC. Translated, it gives CASRPGLANEQYF.

V usage is TRBV6-5 and J usage is TRBJ2-7; 9 positions match TRBD2. Trimming took 0 bases from V and 1 from J; bases not matched to a gene: 4. Germline lookup yields CDR1 MNHEY and CDR2 SVGAGI. The CDR3 loop spans 16 amino acids. The CDR3 DNA reads TGTGCCAGCAGTTACTCGCGCGGGAGGGCATCCTACGAGCAGTACTTC. Translating gives CASSYSRGRASYEQYF.

The chain links TRBV29-1 to TRBJ1-2; maybe TRBD1 (6 bases). The CDR3 runs to 13 residues. The germline V gene encodes CDR1 SQVTM and CDR2 ANQGSEA. V was shortened by 6 bases and J by 7 bases, with 18 bases between the two germline ends. The CDR3: CSVSGGAPRGYTF. CDR3 sequence (DNA): TGCAGCGTGAGCGGGGGCGCGCCTCGTGGCTACACCTTC.

The CDR3 bases are TGTGCCTGGAGTTTCTTCTCAGATACGCAGTATTTT. As protein: CAWSFFSDTQYF. The gene calls are TRBV30 and TRBJ2-3; D is undetermined. CDR1 is GTSNPN, CDR2 SVGIG, per germline (reference sequence). V was trimmed by 2 bases and J by 4 bases, leaving 7 bases between them. The CDR3 covers 12 residues. Complete variable domain (other parts from reference TRBV30 and TRBJ2-3): SQTIHQWPATLVQPVGSPLSLECTVEGTSNPNLYWYRQAAGRGLQLLFYSVGIGQISSEVPQNLSASRPQDRQFILSSKKLLLSDSGFYLCAWSFFSDTQYFGPGTRLTVL.

This clone was counted between two and nine times. V is TRBV5-6 and J is TRBJ2-7; D may be TRBD1 (6 bases). Trimming stripped 7 bases from V and 3 bases from J, with 14 bases between. CDR1 is SGHDT, CDR2 YYEEEE, per germline. The CDR3 extends over 13 amino acids. CDR3 in amino acids: CASGRGGRYEQYF. The CDR3 coding sequence is TGTGCCAGCGGTCGAGGGGGTCGCTACGAGCAGTACTTC.

DNA of the CDR3: TGTGCCAGTACAGGTTGTTGGAGCAATCAGCCCCAGCATTTT. This translates into CASTGCWSNQPQHF. The chain couples TRBV25-1 to TRBJ1-5; tentative D call: TRBD1 (5 bases). The CDR3 totals 14 residues. In germline, CDR1 is MGHDK, CDR2 SYGVNS. V was trimmed by 9 bases and J by 1 base, leaving 13 bases between them. The complete variable domain, with remaining parts taken from reference TRBV25-1 and TRBJ1-5, reads EADIYQTPRYLVIGTGKKITLECSQTMGHDKMYWYQQDPGMELHLIHYSYGVNSTEKGDLSSESTVSRIRTEHFPLTLESARPSHTSQYLCASTGCWSNQPQHFGDGTRLSIL.

The CDR3 is CASSSGTGRGEQYF. CDR3 sequence (DNA): TGTGCCAGCAGCTCCGGGACCGGCCGGGGGGAGCAGTACTTC. V is TRBV5-4 and J is TRBJ2-7; a possible D gene is TRBD2 (6 bases). The V end was cut by 3 bases, the J end by 7 bases, with 17 bases between. This CDR3 has 14 residues. Germline CDR1 and CDR2: SGHNT and YYREEE (reference sequence).

This clone was counted a few times. J is TRBJ1-2 and V is TRBV7-3, with 8 bases lining up with TRBD1. The CDR3 is 19 amino acids. V gave up 5 bases and J gave up 4 bases; unmatched junction bases: 21. Germline CDR1 and CDR2: SGHTA and FQGTGA. The CDR3 nucleotides read TGTGCCAGCAGCCCACCCTCTACCGGGACAGGAAGAAACCTCTATGGCTACACCTTC. Protein product: CASSPPSTGTGRNLYGYTF.

The V gene is TRBV7-8, the J gene TRBJ2-7; D may be TRBD2 (5 bases). Germline lookup yields CDR1 SGHVS and CDR2 FQNEAQ. Trimming left V 5 bases short and J 7 bases short, with 21 bases between. This CDR3 is 15 amino acids long. The CDR3 loop reads CASSPIRAQSGEQYF. CDR3 nucleotide sequence: TGTGCCAGCAGCCCCATAAGGGCTCAGTCGGGGGAGCAGTACTTC. Supplemented by reference TRBV7-8 and TRBJ2-7, the full variable domain reads GAGVSQSPRYKVAKRGQDVALRCDPISGHVSLFWYQQALGQGPEFLTYFQNEAQLDKSGLPSDRFFAERPEGSVSTLKIQRTQQEDSAVYLCASSPIRAQSGEQYFGPGTRLTVT.

V and J are TRBV5-4 and TRBJ2-7, with TRBD2 as a possible D gene (6 bases). Germline V gene data show CDR1 as SGHNT and CDR2 as YYREEE (reference sequence). This CDR3 has 13 residues. Trimming pared 3 bases from V and 5 bases from J, leaving 12 bases between. In DNA form, the CDR3 reads TGTGCCAGCAGCTCCCCTGGGGGGAACGAGCAGTACTTC. Encoded protein: CASSSPGGNEQYF.

The chain uses TRBV7-6 and TRBJ2-5, with TRBD2 identical over 10 bases. The DNA end favors TRBJ2-7, so the J call may be wrong. The germline gives CDR1 SGHVS, CDR2 FNYEAQ. The CDR3 is made up of 16 amino acids. The CDR3 DNA reads as TGTGCCAGCAGCTTAGCTGCTAGCGGGAGACCTTACGAGCAGTACTTC. Translation: CASSLAASGRPYEQYF.

The chain couples TRBV11-2 to TRBJ1-1; D is possibly TRBD1 (5 bases). Trimming took 3 bases from V and 4 from J, leaving 15 bases between them. Germline lookup yields CDR1 SGHAT and CDR2 FQNNGV. CDR3 length equals 15 residues. The CDR3 loop is CASSFSPGRGTEAFF. The CDR3 coding sequence is TGTGCCAGCAGCTTTTCACCCGGTAGGGGCACTGAAGCTTTCTTT. Variable domain in full (rest from reference TRBV11-2 and TRBJ1-1): EAGVAQSPRYKIIEKRQSVAFWCNPISGHATLYWYQQILGQGPKLLIQFQNNGVVDDSQLPKDRFSAERLKGVDSTLKIQPAKLEDSAVYLCASSFSPGRGTEAFFGQGTRLTVV.